These 18 T cell receptor beta chains came from one sample sequenced in a study of Ad26.COV2.S vaccination and SARS-CoV-2 variants. Treatment given: about 20 received Ad26.COV2.S at low or high dose, single or two shots; 5 received placebo; per-sample allocation not given. Day 63 after the first vaccine or placebo injection was the time point for sampling. The data were produced by immunoSEQ multiplex PCR, yet TCRdb's version contains in-frame clones alone and is incomplete. The sample comprises around 500,000 clones, 89% of which are singletons, and approximately 1.7% rests with the top ten. Sequenced here: peripheral blood, sampled in a trial of Ad26.COV2.S vaccine versus placebo. The receptors derive from a person aged 18-60 years who received the Ad26.COV2.S COVID-19 vaccine or a placebo.

V usage is TRBV11-2 and J usage is TRBJ2-5, with D possibly being TRBD1 (6 bases). The germline V and J ends were trimmed by 3 bases and 1 base, with 18 bases remaining between them. The CDR3 runs 17 residues. The germline V gene encodes CDR1 SGHAT and CDR2 FQNNGV. The CDR3 DNA reads TGTGCCAGCAGCTTCTTGCCCAGGGGTACTCTCCAAGAGACCCAGTACTTC. Translated, it gives CASSFLPRGTLQETQYF. The full variable domain, completed using reference TRBV11-2 and TRBJ2-5, is EAGVAQSPRYKIIEKRQSVAFWCNPISGHATLYWYQQILGQGPKLLIQFQNNGVVDDSQLPKDRFSAERLKGVDSTLKIQPAKLEDSAVYLCASSFLPRGTLQETQYFGPGTRLLVL.

With regard to this clone: The same CDR3 also results from other DNA sequences found in this sample. This chain connects TRBV5-4 to TRBJ2-5; 14 bases agree with TRBD2. Losses at the gene ends were 0 bases for V and 2 bases for J; bases not matched to a gene: 0. There are 16 residues in the CDR3. Germline V gene sequence: CDR1 SGHNT, CDR2 YYREEE (reference sequence). CDR3 residues: CASSLGLAGGQETQYF. The CDR3, as DNA: TGTGCCAGCAGCTTGGGACTAGCGGGGGGGCAAGAGACCCAGTACTTC.

V is TRBV9 and J is TRBJ2-2, with D perhaps being TRBD1 or TRBD2 (6 bases each). The V gene lost 0 bases and the J gene lost 4 bases, with 13 bases spanning the gap. CDR3 length: 16 amino acids. Per germline, CDR1 SGDLS and CDR2 YYNGEE. The CDR3 sequence: CASSVATEGGTGELFF. The CDR3 coding sequence is TGTGCCAGCAGCGTAGCTACAGAGGGGGGCACCGGGGAGCTGTTTTTT. Full variable domain (remainder filled in from reference TRBV9 and TRBJ2-2): DSGVTQTPKHLITATGQRVTLRCSPRSGDLSVYWYQQSLDQGLQFLIQYYNGEERAKGNILERFSAQQFPDLHSELNLSSLELGDSALYFCASSVATEGGTGELFFGEGSRLTVL.

The gene calls are TRBV6-5 and TRBJ1-4; 7 bases agree with TRBD1. Germline lookup yields CDR1 MNHEY and CDR2 SVGAGI. V lost 3 bases, J lost 7 bases, and 8 bases stayed unmatched. The CDR3 runs to 15 residues. Written as DNA, the CDR3 is TGTGCCAGCAGTTATCAGGCAGGGGGGCGTGAAAAACTGTTTTTT. This encodes CASSYQAGGREKLFF.

The chain carries TRBV9 and TRBJ1-4; D is unresolved. Germline V gene lookup returns CDR1 SGDLS and CDR2 YYNGEE. V lost 4 bases to trimming and J lost 8 bases, with 12 bases between them. The CDR3 has 13 amino acids. CDR3 residues: CASSPGTEEKLFF. The CDR3 coding sequence is TGTGCCAGCAGCCCGGGAACCGAAGAAAAACTGTTTTTT.

The chain joins TRBV9 to TRBJ1-6; no reliable D call. CDR1 is SGDLS, CDR2 YYNGEE, per germline. CDR3 length equals 14 residues. Trimming shortened V by 8 bases and J by 7 bases, and 16 bases separated the two germline ends. The DNA for the CDR3 is TGTGCCAGTACCCGGGCAGTCGAAAATTCACCCCTCCACTTT. This encodes CASTRAVENSPLHF.

This clone was counted a few times. The rearrangement joins TRBV2 to TRBJ1-1, with 7 bases lining up with TRBD1. Germline CDR1 and CDR2: SNHLY and FYNNEI. V was pared by 6 bases and J by 0 bases, with 10 bases of the junction left unmatched. The CDR3 contains 16 residues. The CDR3 reads CASRERDSLMNTEAFF. The CDR3 DNA sequence: TGTGCCAGCAGAGAAAGGGACAGTTTAATGAACACTGAAGCTTTCTTT.

The chain joins TRBV25-1 to TRBJ2-7; TRBD1 or TRBD2 may be the D gene (5 bases each). Germline V CDR1 and CDR2: MGHDK, SYGVNS. The V and J ends lost 1 base and 2 bases respectively, with 6 bases between them. The CDR3 runs 13 residues. CDR3 bases: TGTGCCAGCAGTGAATGGGACGCCTACGAGCAGTACTTC. Its translation: CASSEWDAYEQYF.

The CDR3 bases are TGTGCCAGCAGCATCACGGGGTACGAGCAGTACTTC. Amino acid sequence: CASSITGYEQYF. J is TRBJ2-7 and V is TRBV7-9, with TRBD2 as a possible D gene (5 bases). CDR3 length: 12 residues. The V gene lost 5 bases and the J gene lost 4 bases, with 9 bases spanning the gap. The germline gives CDR1 SEHNR, CDR2 FQNEAQ (reference sequence).

The chain recombines TRBV10-3 with TRBJ1-1; a weak D match, TRBD1 (5 bases). The CDR3 is 14 amino acids. In germline, CDR1 is ENHRY, CDR2 SYGVKD. V lost 6 bases and J 0 bases, leaving 11 bases between the germline ends. The DNA of the CDR3 is TGTGCCATCAGGGGCCCGGGGGTGAACACTGAAGCTTTCTTT. Translated: CAIRGPGVNTEAFF.

The chain employs TRBV4-3 and TRBJ1-2; 10 nucleotides align to TRBD1. Germline trimming cut 0 bases from V and 2 bases from J; bases unmatched to any gene: 3. This CDR3 has 16 residues. Germline V lookup: CDR1 LGHNA, CDR2 YSLEER. The DNA for the CDR3 is TGCGCCAGCAGCCAAGATCCGGGACAGGGGAACTATGGCTACACCTTC. As protein: CASSQDPGQGNYGYTF.

V usage is TRBV28 and J usage is TRBJ1-5; a possible D gene is TRBD1 (6 bases). Germline V gene sequence: CDR1 MDHEN, CDR2 SYDVKM. This CDR3 comprises 16 residues. V gave up 4 bases and J gave up 9 bases, with 22 bases separating them. CDR3 nucleotide sequence: TGTGCCAGCAGTTCTAAAATAACAGGGCGGCCAAGGCCCCAGCATTTT. It is translated as CASSSKITGRPRPQHF.

The sample holds one count of this clone. The chain recombines TRBV6-6 with TRBJ2-1; 10 positions agree with TRBD2. Losses at the gene ends were 7 bases for V and 7 bases for J; bases not matched to a gene: 13. The CDR3 covers 16 residues. Germline V gives CDR1 MNHNY, CDR2 SVGAGI (reference sequence). Here the CDR3 reads CASTRRGAGGWNEQFF. CDR3 nucleotide sequence: TGTGCCAGCACCAGACGAGGAGCGGGAGGGTGGAATGAGCAGTTCTTC.

This rearrangement joins TRBV5-1 to TRBJ1-1; D uncertain. The CDR3 runs 13 residues. The germline V gene has CDR1 SGHRS and CDR2 YFSETQ. The V gene lost 0 bases and the J gene lost 7 bases, with 10 bases spanning the gap. DNA for the CDR3: TGCGCCAGCAGCTTGGGGACGAACCTTGAAGCTTTCTTT. Translated: CASSLGTNLEAFF.

The chain employs TRBV7-9 and TRBJ1-1; D is ambiguous. V lost 5 bases, J lost 0 bases, and 16 bases lay in between. The CDR3 spans 16 residues. Germline V gene sequence: CDR1 SEHNR, CDR2 FQNEAQ (reference sequence). The chain's CDR3 is CASSPKGLGMNTEAFF. CDR3 DNA: TGTGCCAGCAGCCCCAAAGGGTTGGGGATGAACACTGAAGCTTTCTTT.

As for this clone: This sample also contains other DNA sequences that code for the same CDR3. The chain uses TRBV5-1 and TRBJ2-5, with 8 bases aligning to TRBD2. Trimming took 0 bases from V and 4 from J; bases not matched to a gene: 2. The CDR3 has 14 amino acids. Germline CDR1 and CDR2: SGHRS and YFSETQ. The CDR3 DNA is TGCGCCAGCAGCTTGGCGGGGGGGACAGAGACCCAGTACTTC. As protein: CASSLAGGTETQYF.

The rearrangement uses TRBV9 and TRBJ2-1; D possibly uses TRBD1 or TRBD2 (5 bases each). Germline V gene sequence: CDR1 SGDLS, CDR2 YYNGEE. The V and J ends lost 1 base and 6 bases respectively, with 20 bases between them. The CDR3 is made up of 17 amino acids. CDR3 bases: TGTGCCAGCAGCGTATATGGGTTACGGGACGGGTCCAATGAGCAGTTCTTC. It translates to CASSVYGLRDGSNEQFF.

The rearrangement uses TRBV5-4 and TRBJ1-6; 9 nucleotides agree with TRBD1. After removal of 4 bases from V and 8 bases from J, the junction contained 7 bases not matched to a gene. CDR1 SGHNT and CDR2 YYREEE come from the germline V gene (reference sequence). The length of the CDR3 is 15 residues. The CDR3, as DNA: TGTGCCAGCAGCGTCGAAACAGGGGGCGATTCACCCCTCCACTTT. Its protein is CASSVETGGDSPLHF.